The clone carrying this T cell receptor beta chain was seen repeatedly, ten times or more. Its antigen is still unknown. TCRdb passed the RACE reads through MiXCR, listing each CDR3 protein once. The sample lists fewer than 500,000 distinct CDR3 sequences, 4.8% occurring once. As for time point: patch test 1, 2 weeks after DPC sensitization. Specified treatment: therapeutic diphenylcyclopropenone sensitization with weekly scalp DPC. This record belongs to a study of human T cells and chemical hapten exposure. Study details: An approximately 2 cm by approximately 2 cm inner upper arm patch received 2% DPC for sensitization. Diphenylcyclopropenone was administered weekly to the scalp of patients throughout the roughly 25-week study. DPC 0.01% went on the upper back by patch test, with reading at 6 days. Study-level results: Expanded TCRs created a significantly greater count of big CDR3 similarity clusters than controls did.

The input for sequencing was whole blood, taken in connection with sensitization to the hapten diphenylcyclopropenone (DPC). The clonotype was recovered from a woman between 45 and 60 years old with alopecia areata. Some clones in this sample may be carry-over from other donors' samples.

The CDR3 sequence is CASSEGQGGHQETQYF. CDR3 DNA sequence: TGTGCCAGCAGCGAGGGACAGGGGGGCCACCAAGAGACCCAGTACTTC. This chain joins TRBV7-2 and TRBJ2-5, with TRBD1 matching over 11 bases. The germline V gene encodes CDR1 SGHTA and CDR2 FQGNSA. The CDR3 has 16 amino acids. V shed 5 bases and J 0 bases; nucleotides not matched to a gene: 5.